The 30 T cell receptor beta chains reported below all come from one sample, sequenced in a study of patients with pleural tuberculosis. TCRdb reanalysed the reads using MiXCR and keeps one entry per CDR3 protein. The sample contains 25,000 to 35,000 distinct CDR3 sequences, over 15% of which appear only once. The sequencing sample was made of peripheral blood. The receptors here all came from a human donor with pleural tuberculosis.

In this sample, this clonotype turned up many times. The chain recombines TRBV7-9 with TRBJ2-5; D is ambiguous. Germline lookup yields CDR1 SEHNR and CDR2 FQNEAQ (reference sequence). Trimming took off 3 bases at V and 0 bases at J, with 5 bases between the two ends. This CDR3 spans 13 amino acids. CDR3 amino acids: CASSFLYQETQYF. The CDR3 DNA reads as TGTGCCAGCAGCTTCCTGTACCAAGAGACCCAGTACTTC. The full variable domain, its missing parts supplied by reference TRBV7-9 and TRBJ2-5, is DTGVSQNPRHKITKRGQNVTFRCDPISEHNRLYWYRQTLGQGPEFLTYFQNEAQLEKSRLLSDRFSAERPKGSFSTLEIQRTEQGDSAMYLCASSFLYQETQYFGPGTRLLVL.

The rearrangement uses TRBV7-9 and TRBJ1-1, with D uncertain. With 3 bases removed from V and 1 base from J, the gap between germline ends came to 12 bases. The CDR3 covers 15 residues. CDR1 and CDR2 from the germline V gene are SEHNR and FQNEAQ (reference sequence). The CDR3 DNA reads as TGTGCCAGCAGCTTGGTGGTGGGATCGAACACTGAAGCTTTCTTT. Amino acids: CASSLVVGSNTEAFF. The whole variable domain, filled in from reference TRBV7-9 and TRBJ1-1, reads DTGVSQNPRHKITKRGQNVTFRCDPISEHNRLYWYRQTLGQGPEFLTYFQNEAQLEKSRLLSDRFSAERPKGSFSTLEIQRTEQGDSAMYLCASSLVVGSNTEAFFGQGTRLTVV.

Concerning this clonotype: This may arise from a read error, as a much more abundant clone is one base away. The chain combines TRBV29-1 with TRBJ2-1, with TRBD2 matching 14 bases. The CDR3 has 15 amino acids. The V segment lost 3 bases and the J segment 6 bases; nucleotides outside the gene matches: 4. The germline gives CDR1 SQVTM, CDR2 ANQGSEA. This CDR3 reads CSVETSGGVGNEQFF. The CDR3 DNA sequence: TGCAGCGTTGAGACTAGCGGGGGGGTGGGCAATGAGCAGTTCTTC.

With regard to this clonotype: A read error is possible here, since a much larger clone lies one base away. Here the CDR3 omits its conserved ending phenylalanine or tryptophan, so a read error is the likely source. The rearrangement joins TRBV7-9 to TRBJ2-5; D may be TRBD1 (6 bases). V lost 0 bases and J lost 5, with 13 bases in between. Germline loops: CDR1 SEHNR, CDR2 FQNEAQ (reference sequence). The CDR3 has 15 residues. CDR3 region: CASSLATGPMETQYL. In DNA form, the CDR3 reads TGTGCCAGCAGCTTAGCTACAGGGCCCATGGAGACCCAGTACTTG.

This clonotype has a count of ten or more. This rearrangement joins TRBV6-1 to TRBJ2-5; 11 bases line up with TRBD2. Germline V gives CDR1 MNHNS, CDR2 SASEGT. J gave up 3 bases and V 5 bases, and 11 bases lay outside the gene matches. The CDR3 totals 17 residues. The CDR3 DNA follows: TGTGCCAGCAGTTTCGGTGGGACTAGCGGTATAAAAGAGACCCAGTACTTC. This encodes CASSFGGTSGIKETQYF.

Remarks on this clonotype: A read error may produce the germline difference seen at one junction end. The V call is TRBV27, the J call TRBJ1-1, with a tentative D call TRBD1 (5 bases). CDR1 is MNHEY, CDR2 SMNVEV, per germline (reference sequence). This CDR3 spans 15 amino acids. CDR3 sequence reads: CASSSRIRENIEAFF. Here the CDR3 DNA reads TGTGCCAGCAGCAGCCGAATCAGGGAGAACATTGAAGCTTTCTTT.

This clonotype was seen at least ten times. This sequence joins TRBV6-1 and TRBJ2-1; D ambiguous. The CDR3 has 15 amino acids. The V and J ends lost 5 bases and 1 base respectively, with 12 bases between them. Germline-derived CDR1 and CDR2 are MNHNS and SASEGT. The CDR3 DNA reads TGTGCCAGCAGTACCCTGAGGAAGTCCTACAATGAGCAGTTCTTC. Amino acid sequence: CASSTLRKSYNEQFF.

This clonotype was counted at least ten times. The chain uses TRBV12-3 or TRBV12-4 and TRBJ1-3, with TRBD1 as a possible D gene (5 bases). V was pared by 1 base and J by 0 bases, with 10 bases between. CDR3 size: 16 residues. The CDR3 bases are TGTGCCAGCAGTTTAGGTGACAGCATCTCTGGAAACACCATATATTTT. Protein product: CASSLGDSISGNTIYF.

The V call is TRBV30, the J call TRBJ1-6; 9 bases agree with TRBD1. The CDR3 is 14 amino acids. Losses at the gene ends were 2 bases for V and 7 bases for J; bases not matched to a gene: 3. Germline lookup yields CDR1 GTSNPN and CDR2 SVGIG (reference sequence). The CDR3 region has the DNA TGTGCCTGGAGTCGGACAGGGGTCAATTCACCCCTCCACTTT. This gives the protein CAWSRTGVNSPLHF.

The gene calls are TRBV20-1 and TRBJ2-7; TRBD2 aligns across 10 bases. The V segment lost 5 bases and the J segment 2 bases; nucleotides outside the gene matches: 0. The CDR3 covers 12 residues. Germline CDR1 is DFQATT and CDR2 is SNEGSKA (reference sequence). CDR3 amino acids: CSALAGAYEQYF. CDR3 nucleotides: TGCAGTGCTCTAGCGGGGGCCTACGAGCAGTACTTC.

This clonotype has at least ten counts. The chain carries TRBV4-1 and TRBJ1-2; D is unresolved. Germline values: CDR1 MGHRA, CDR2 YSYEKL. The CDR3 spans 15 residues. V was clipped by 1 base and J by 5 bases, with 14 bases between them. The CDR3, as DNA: TGCGCCAGCAGCCAAGTGAGGGTAGTCACATATGGCTACACCTTC. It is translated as CASSQVRVVTYGYTF.

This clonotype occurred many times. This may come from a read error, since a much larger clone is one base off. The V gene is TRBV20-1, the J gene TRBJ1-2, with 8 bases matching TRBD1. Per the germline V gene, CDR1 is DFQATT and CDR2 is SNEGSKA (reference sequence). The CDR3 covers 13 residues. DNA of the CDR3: TGCAGTGCTAGGGGACAGGCTAACTATGGCTACGCCTTC. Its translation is CSARGQANYGYAF.

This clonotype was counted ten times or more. CDR3 nucleotide sequence: TGTGCCTCAAGGACAGGGTTTTTTTCTAACTATGGCTACACCTTC. It yields the protein CASRTGFFSNYGYTF. The chain combines TRBV10-3 with TRBJ1-2; 8 bases fit TRBD1. The CDR3 has 15 amino acids. The V gene's germline CDR1 is ENHRY and CDR2 SYGVKD. Losses at the gene ends were 11 bases for V and 0 bases for J; bases not matched to a gene: 11.

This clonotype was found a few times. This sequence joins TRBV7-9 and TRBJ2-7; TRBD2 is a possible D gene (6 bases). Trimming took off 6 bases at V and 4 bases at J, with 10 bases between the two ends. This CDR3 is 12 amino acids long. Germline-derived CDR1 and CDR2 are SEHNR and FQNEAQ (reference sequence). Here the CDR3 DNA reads TGTGCCAGCAGTTTTAGCGGTTACGAGCAGTACTTC. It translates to CASSFSGYEQYF. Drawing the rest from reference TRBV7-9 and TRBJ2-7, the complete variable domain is DTGVSQNPRHKITKRGQNVTFRCDPISEHNRLYWYRQTLGQGPEFLTYFQNEAQLEKSRLLSDRFSAERPKGSFSTLEIQRTEQGDSAMYLCASSFSGYEQYFGPGTRLTVT.

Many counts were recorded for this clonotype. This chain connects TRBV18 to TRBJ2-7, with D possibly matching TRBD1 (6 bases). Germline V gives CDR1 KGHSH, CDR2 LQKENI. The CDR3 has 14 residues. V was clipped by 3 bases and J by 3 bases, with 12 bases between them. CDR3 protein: CASSPPARGYEQYF. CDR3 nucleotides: TGTGCCAGCTCACCCCCGGCCAGGGGCTACGAGCAGTACTTC.

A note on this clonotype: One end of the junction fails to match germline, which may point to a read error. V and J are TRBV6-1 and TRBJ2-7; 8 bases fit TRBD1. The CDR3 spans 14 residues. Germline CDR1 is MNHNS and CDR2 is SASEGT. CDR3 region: CASRLDRVGYERYF. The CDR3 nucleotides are TGTGCCAGCAGGTTGGACAGGGTCGGCTACGAGCGGTACTTC.

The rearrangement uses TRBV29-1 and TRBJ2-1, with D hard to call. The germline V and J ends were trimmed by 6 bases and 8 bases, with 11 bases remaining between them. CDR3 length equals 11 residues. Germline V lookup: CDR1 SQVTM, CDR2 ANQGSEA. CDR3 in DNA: TGCAGCGTGGCCGCTAGGGATGAGCAGTTCTTC. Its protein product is CSVAARDEQFF.

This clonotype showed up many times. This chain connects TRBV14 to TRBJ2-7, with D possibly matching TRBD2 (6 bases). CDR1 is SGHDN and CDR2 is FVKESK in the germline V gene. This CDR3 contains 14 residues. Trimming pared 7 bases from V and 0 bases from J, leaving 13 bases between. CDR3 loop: CASNIPGASYEQYF. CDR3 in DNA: TGTGCCAGCAACATTCCGGGAGCCTCCTACGAGCAGTACTTC.

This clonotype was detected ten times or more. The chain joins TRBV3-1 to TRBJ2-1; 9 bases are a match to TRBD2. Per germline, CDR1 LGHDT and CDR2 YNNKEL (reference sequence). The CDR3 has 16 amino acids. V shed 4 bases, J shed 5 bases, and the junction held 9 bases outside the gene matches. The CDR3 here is CASSPRVWTSDNEQFF. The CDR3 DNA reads TGTGCCAGCAGCCCCCGGGTCTGGACTAGCGACAATGAGCAGTTCTTC.

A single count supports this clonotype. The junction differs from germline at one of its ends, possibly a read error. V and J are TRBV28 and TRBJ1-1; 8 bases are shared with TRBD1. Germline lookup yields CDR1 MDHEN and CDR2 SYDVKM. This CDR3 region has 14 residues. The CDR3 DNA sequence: TGTTCCAGCAAGGAGGGATGGGACAGGAGTACAGCTTTCTTT. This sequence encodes CSSKEGWDRSTAFF.

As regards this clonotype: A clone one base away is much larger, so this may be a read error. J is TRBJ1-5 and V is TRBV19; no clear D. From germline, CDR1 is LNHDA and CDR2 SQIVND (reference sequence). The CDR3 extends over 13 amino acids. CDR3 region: CSSTNRGNQPQHF. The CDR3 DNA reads TGTTCCAGTACCAACAGAGGCAATCAGCCCCAGCATTTT. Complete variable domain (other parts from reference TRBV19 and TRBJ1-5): DGGITQSPKYLFRKEGQNVTLSCEQNLNHDAMYWYRQDPGQGLRLIYYSQIVNDFQKGDIAEGYSVSREKKESFPLTVTSAQKNPTAFYLCSSTNRGNQPQHFGDGTRLSIL.

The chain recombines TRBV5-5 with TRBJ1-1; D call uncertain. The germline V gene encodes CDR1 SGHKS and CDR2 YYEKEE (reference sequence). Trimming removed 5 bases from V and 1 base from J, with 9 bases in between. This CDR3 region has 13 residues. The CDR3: CASSRRGNTEAFF. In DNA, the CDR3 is TGTGCCAGCAGTCGACGGGGGAACACTGAAGCTTTCTTT.

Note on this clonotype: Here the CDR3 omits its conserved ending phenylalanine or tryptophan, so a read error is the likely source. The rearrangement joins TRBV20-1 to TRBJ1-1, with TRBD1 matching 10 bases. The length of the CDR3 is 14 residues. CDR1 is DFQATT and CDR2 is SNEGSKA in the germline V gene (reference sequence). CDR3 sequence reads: CSARDRGLNTEAFI. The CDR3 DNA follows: TGCAGCGCTAGGGACAGGGGATTGAACACTGAAGCTTTCATT.

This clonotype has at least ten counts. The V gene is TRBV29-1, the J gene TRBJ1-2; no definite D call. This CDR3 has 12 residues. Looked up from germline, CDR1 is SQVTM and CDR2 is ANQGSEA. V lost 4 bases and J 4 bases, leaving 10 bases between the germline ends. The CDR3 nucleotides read TGCAGCGTTGGGTCACCCATCTATGGCTACACCTTC. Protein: CSVGSPIYGYTF.

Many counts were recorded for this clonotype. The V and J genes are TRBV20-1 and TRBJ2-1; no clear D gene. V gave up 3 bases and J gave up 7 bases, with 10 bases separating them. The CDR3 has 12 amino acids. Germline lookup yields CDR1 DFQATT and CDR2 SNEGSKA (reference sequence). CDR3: CSASPLTNEQFF. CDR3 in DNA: TGCAGTGCTAGTCCCCTGACTAATGAGCAGTTCTTC.

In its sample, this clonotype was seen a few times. In DNA, the CDR3 is TGTGCCAGCAGTTCCTCGACATTCCACTACGAGCAGTACTTC. Its protein is CASSSSTFHYEQYF. This chain uses TRBV12-3 or TRBV12-4 with TRBJ2-7; no firm D call. The CDR3 contains 14 residues. Trimming stripped 4 bases from V and 3 bases from J, with 13 bases between.

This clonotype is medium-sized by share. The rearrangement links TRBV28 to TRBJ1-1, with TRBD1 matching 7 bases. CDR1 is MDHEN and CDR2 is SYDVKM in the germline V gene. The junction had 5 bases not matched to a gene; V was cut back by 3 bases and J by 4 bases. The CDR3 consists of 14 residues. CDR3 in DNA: TGTGCCAGCAGTTTTGGTTCAGGGGGCACTGAAGCTTTCTTT. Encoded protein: CASSFGSGGTEAFF.

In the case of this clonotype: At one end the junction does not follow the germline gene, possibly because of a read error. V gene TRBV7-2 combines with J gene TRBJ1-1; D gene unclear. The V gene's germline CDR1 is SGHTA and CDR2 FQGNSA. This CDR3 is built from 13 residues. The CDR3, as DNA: TGTGCCAGCGGCTTAGCGGGGATCGCTGAAGCTTTCTTT. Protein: CASGLAGIAEAFF.

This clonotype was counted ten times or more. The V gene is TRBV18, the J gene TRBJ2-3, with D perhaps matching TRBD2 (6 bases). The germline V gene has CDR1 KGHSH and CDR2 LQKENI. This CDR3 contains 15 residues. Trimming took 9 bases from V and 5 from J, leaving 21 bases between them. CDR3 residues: CASVDRDSEGDTQYF. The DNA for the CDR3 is TGTGCCAGTGTTGACCGGGACTCAGAGGGAGATACGCAGTATTTT.

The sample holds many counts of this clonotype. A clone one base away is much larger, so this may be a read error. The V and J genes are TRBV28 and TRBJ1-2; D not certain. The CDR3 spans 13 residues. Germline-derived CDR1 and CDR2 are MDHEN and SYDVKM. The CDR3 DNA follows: TGTGCCAGCAGTTTACATTCCAACTATGGCTACGCCTTC. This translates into CASSLHSNYGYAF.